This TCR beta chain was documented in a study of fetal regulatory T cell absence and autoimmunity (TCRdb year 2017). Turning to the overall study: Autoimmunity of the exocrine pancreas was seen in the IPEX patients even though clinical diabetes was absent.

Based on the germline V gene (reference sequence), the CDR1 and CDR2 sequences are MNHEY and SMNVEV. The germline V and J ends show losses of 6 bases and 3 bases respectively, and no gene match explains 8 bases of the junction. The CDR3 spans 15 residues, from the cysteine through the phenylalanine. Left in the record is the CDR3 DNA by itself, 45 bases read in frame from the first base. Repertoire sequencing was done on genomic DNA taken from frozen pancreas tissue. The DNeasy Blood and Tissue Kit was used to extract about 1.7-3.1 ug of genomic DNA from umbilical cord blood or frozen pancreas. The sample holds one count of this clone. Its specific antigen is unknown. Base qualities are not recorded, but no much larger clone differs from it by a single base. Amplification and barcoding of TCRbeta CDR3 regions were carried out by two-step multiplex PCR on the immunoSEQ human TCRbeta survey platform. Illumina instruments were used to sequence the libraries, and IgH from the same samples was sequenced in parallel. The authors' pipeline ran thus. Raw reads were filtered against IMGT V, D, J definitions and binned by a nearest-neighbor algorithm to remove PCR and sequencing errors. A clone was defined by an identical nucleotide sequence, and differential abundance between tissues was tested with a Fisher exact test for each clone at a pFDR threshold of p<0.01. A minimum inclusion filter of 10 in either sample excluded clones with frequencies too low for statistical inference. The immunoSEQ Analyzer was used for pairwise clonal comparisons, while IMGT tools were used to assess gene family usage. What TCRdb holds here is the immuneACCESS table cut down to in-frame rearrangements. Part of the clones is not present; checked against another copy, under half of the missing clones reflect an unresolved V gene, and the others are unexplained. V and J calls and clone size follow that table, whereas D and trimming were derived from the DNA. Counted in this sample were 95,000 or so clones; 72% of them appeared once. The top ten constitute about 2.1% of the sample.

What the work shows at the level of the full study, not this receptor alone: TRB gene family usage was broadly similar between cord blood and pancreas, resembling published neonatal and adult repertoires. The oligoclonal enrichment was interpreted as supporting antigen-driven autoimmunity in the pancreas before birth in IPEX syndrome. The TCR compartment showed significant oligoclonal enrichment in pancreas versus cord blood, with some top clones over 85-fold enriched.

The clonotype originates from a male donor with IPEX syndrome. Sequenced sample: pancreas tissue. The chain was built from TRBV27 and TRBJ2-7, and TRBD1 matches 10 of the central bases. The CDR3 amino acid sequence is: CASRSSDRGYYEQYF. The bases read TGTGCCAGCAGATCTTCGGACAGGGGGTACTACGAGCAGTACTTC.